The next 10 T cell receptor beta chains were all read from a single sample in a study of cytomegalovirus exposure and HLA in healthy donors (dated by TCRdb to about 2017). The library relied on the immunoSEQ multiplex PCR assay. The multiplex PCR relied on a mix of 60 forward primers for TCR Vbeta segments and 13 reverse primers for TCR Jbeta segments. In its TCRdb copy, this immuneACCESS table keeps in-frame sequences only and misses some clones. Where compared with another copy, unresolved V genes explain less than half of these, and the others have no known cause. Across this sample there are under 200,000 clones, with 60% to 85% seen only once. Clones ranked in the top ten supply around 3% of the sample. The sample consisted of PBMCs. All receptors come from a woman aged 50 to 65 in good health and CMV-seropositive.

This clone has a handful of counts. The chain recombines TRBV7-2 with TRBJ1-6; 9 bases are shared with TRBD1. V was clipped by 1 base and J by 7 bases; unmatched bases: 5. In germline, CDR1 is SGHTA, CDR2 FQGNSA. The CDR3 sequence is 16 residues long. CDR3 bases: TGTGCCAGCAGCTTAGGGGACAGGGTGCGAAATTCACCCCTCCACTTT. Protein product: CASSLGDRVRNSPLHF.

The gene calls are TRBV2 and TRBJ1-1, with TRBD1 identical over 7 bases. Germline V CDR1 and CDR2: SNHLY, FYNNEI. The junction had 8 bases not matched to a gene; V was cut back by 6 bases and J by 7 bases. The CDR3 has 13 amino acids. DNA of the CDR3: TGTGCCAGCAGCGCGGGGACAGAAGTTGAAGCTTTCTTT. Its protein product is CASSAGTEVEAFF. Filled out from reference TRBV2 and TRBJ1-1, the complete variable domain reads EPEVTQTPSHQVTQMGQEVILRCVPISNHLYFYWYRQILGQKVEFLVSFYNNEISEKSEIFDDQFSVERPDGSNFTLKIRSTKLEDSAMYFCASSAGTEVEAFFGQGTRLTVV.

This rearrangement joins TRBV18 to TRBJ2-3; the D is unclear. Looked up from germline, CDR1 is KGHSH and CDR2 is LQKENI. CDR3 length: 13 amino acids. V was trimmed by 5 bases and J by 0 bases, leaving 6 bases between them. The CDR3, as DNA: TGTGCCAGCTCAACTACTAGCACAGATACGCAGTATTTT. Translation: CASSTTSTDTQYF.

As DNA, the CDR3 is TGTGCCAGCTCACGGGGGGGTAATGAGCAGTTCTTC. As protein: CASSRGGNEQFF. The chain links TRBV18 to TRBJ2-1; 7 bases fit TRBD2. CDR1 KGHSH and CDR2 LQKENI come from the germline V gene. The CDR3 length is 12 residues. Germline trimming cut 4 bases from V and 7 bases from J; bases unmatched to any gene: 1.

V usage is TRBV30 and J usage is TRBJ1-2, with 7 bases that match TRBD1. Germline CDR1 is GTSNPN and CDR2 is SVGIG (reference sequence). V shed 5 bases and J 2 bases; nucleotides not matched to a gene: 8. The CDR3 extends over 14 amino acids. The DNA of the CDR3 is TGTGCCTGGGGTGAAGGGGGACAGAACTATGGCTACACCTTC. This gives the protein CAWGEGGQNYGYTF.

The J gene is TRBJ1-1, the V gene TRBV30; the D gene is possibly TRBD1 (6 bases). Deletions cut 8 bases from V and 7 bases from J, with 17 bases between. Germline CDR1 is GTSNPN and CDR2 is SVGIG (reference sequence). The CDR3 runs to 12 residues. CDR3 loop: CALQQRGFEAFF. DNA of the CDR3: TGTGCCCTCCAACAGAGGGGGTTTGAAGCTTTCTTT.

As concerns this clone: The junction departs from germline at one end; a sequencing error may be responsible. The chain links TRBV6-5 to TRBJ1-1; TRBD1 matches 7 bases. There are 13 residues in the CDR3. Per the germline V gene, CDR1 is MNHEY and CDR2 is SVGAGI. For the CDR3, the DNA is TGTGCCGGCAGCCTCACAGGGGTCACCGAAGCTTTCTTT. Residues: CAGSLTGVTEAFF.

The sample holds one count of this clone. The CDR3 sequence: CASSSQGEKDSPLHF. CDR3 sequence (DNA): TGTGCCAGCTCAAGCCAGGGGGAAAAGGATTCACCCCTCCACTTT. This chain links TRBV18 with TRBJ1-6, with 7 bases that match TRBD1. This CDR3 is built from 15 residues. V shed 5 bases and J 8 bases; nucleotides not matched to a gene: 9. Germline-derived CDR1 and CDR2 are KGHSH and LQKENI.

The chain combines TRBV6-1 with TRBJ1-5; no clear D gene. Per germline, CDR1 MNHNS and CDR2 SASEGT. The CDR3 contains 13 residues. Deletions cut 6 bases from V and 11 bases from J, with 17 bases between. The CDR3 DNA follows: TGTGCCAGCAGCCCCCTCAGTGGGGAGGCCCAGCATTTT. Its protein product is CASSPLSGEAQHF.

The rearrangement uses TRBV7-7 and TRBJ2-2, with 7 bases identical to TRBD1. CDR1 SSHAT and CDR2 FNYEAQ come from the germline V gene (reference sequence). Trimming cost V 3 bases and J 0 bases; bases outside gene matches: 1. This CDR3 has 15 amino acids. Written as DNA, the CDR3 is TGTGCCAGCAGCTTCCAGGGGGCGAACACCGGGGAGCTGTTTTTT. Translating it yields CASSFQGANTGELFF.